The following is a TCR beta chain sequence with its context. Its cognate antigen is unknown. The repertoire was sequenced with immunoSEQ multiplex PCR; TCRdb's copy has only in-frame clones and lacks some. The repertoire holds 300,000 to 450,000 clones, 70% to 90% seen once, with 3% to 4% in the top ten. This specimen comes from a study of Ad26.COV2.S vaccination and SARS-CoV-2 variants. About the study: Participant was drawn from the COV1001 Ad26.COV2.S trial arm. General study findings and limits: With respect to non-spike TCR breadth, vaccine and placebo recipients were similar. Substantial response breadth was reportedly seen for spike-specific CD8+ and CD4+ T cells after vaccination.

This CDR3 is built from 17 residues. Trimming cost V 0 bases and J 2 bases, with 16 bases left between them. Germline CDR1 reads SGDLS; CDR2 reads YYNGEE. Treatment specified: 19 received Ad26.COV2.S at low or high dose, single or two shots; 5 received placebo; per-sample allocation not given. Collection of the samples took place on day 63 after the first injection of vaccine or placebo. An adult donor aged 18-55 years was enrolled in Boston. Sequences were derived from peripheral blood, sampled in a trial of Ad26.COV2.S vaccine versus placebo. The chain links TRBV9 to TRBJ2-3; the D gene is possibly TRBD1 (5 bases). This receptor was obtained from a person aged 18-60 years who received the Ad26.COV2.S COVID-19 vaccine or a placebo. The CDR3 nucleotides read TGTGCCAGCAGCGTAGGCAGGGCGGCCACCTTCACAGATACGCAGTATTTT. Translation gives CASSVGRAATFTDTQYF. The full variable domain, rest sourced from reference TRBV9 and TRBJ2-3, is DSGVTQTPKHLITATGQRVTLRCSPRSGDLSVYWYQQSLDQGLQFLIQYYNGEERAKGNILERFSAQQFPDLHSELNLSSLELGDSALYFCASSVGRAATFTDTQYFGPGTRLTVL.